The 10 T cell receptor beta chains reported below all come from one sample, sequenced in a study of blood T cell repertoires in COVID-19 (dated by TCRdb to the early 2020s). The method behind the library was the immunoSEQ multiplex PCR assay. What TCRdb holds here is the immuneACCESS table cut down to in-frame rearrangements. Part of the clones is not present; checked against another copy, under half of the missing clones reflect an unresolved V gene, and the others are unexplained. The sample records about 380,000 clones, 70% to 90% of which are singletons. Of the sample, roughly 1.2% falls within the top ten clones. Material: PBMCs or T cells enriched from blood (not recorded which). The receptors stem from a woman aged 18-35 years who had recovered from COVID-19.

The V gene is TRBV3-1 (or the pseudogene TRBV3-2), the J gene TRBJ2-7; D gene uncertain. The CDR3 has 11 amino acids. Germline V gene data show CDR1 as LGHDT and CDR2 as YNNKEL (reference sequence). Between the trimmed V and J ends, which lost 5 bases and 0 bases, there was a span of 2 bases. In DNA, the CDR3 is TGTGCCAGCAGCTACTCCTACGAGCAGTACTTC. This sequence encodes CASSYSYEQYF.

This clone was seen a single time. The gene calls are TRBV18 and TRBJ1-2; the D gene is possibly TRBD1 (6 bases). Trimming removed 2 bases from V and 3 bases from J, with 19 bases in between. The CDR3 is 17 amino acids. Germline CDR1 reads KGHSH; CDR2 reads LQKENI. The CDR3 protein is CASSPSGTRGFDYGYTF. The CDR3 region has the DNA TGTGCCAGCTCACCATCGGGGACAAGGGGCTTCGACTATGGCTACACCTTC.

This sequence joins TRBV7-9 and TRBJ2-1; a possible D gene is TRBD2 (5 bases). Germline V gene lookup returns CDR1 SEHNR and CDR2 FQNEAQ (reference sequence). This CDR3 comprises 13 residues. With 8 bases removed from V and 6 bases from J, the gap between germline ends came to 14 bases. The CDR3 loop is CASESGGSNEQFF. CDR3 nucleotides: TGTGCCAGCGAGTCAGGAGGTTCCAATGAGCAGTTCTTC. The entire variable domain, with the rest obtained from reference TRBV7-9 and TRBJ2-1, is as follows: DTGVSQNPRHKITKRGQNVTFRCDPISEHNRLYWYRQTLGQGPEFLTYFQNEAQLEKSRLLSDRFSAERPKGSFSTLEIQRTEQGDSAMYLCASESGGSNEQFFGPGTRLTVL.

J is TRBJ2-7 and V is TRBV10-3; 8 nucleotides match TRBD1. Trimming took 6 bases from V and 7 from J; bases not matched to a gene: 8. This CDR3 region has 13 residues. Germline CDR1 and CDR2: ENHRY and SYGVKD. The CDR3 region has the DNA TGTGCCATCAGCTTGGACAGGGAATCAGAGCAGTACTTC. It is translated as CAISLDRESEQYF.

This clone was observed a few times. V usage is TRBV7-6 and J usage is TRBJ1-6; perhaps TRBD1 as D (5 bases). The length of the CDR3 is 20 residues. From germline, CDR1 is SGHVS and CDR2 FNYEAQ. The V end lost 5 bases, the J end lost 8 bases, and 31 bases lay between the germline ends. CDR3 nucleotide sequence: TGTGCCAGCAGCCTAACGCAGCTTAGCGGCCGAGGGGCGCAGTATTCACCCCTCCACTTT. This codes for CASSLTQLSGRGAQYSPLHF.

The V and J genes are TRBV6-2 or TRBV6-3 and TRBJ2-3; the D gene is possibly TRBD2 (5 bases). CDR1 is MNHEY, CDR2 SVGEGT, per germline. The CDR3 covers 14 residues. V was clipped by 3 bases and J by 0 bases, with 7 bases between them. The CDR3 is CASSYWTSTDTQYF. The CDR3 DNA reads TGTGCCAGCAGTTATTGGACTAGCACAGATACGCAGTATTTT.

This chain connects TRBV7-2 to TRBJ2-7; 7 bases are a match to TRBD1. CDR3 size: 14 residues. Germline CDR1 and CDR2: SGHTA and FQGNSA. V gave up 4 bases and J gave up 2 bases; unmatched junction bases: 5. CDR3 amino acids: CASSSTGTAYEQYF. The CDR3, as DNA: TGTGCCAGCAGCTCAACCGGGACAGCCTACGAGCAGTACTTC. The whole variable domain, remainder taken from reference TRBV7-2 and TRBJ2-7, is GAGVSQSPSNKVTEKGKDVELRCDPISGHTALYWYRQSLGQGLEFLIYFQGNSAPDKSGLPSDRFSAERTGGSVSTLTIQRTQQEDSAVYLCASSSTGTAYEQYFGPGTRLTVT.

V usage is TRBV4-1 and J usage is TRBJ2-1; the D gene is possibly TRBD1 (6 bases). CDR1 and CDR2 (germline): MGHRA, YSYEKL. The CDR3 runs 15 residues. V was shortened by 2 bases and J by 1 base, with 9 bases between the two germline ends. CDR3 DNA sequence: TGCGCCAGCAGCCAAACAGGGACGTCCTACAATGAGCAGTTCTTC. This codes for CASSQTGTSYNEQFF.

The DNA of the CDR3 is TGTGCCACCAGTGATTTGCAAGGGACTGGATCCTACAATGAGCAGTTCTTC. This translates into CATSDLQGTGSYNEQFF. This sequence joins TRBV24-1 and TRBJ2-1, with D maybe TRBD2 (6 bases). This CDR3 is built from 17 residues. CDR1 is KGHDR and CDR2 is SFDVKD in the germline V gene. Trimming left V 0 bases short and J 1 base short, with 12 bases between.

The gene calls are TRBV5-1 and TRBJ2-2; 10 bases match TRBD2. J lost 2 bases, V lost 2 bases, and 6 bases had no gene match. The V gene's germline CDR1 is SGHRS and CDR2 YFSETQ. The CDR3 loop spans 17 amino acids. CDR3 region: CASSFLLAGINTGELFF. For the CDR3, the DNA is TGCGCCAGCAGCTTTCTACTAGCGGGGATTAACACCGGGGAGCTGTTTTTT. Full variable domain (remainder filled in from reference TRBV5-1 and TRBJ2-2): KAGVTQTPRYLIKTRGQQVTLSCSPISGHRSVSWYQQTPGQGLQFLFEYFSETQRNKGNFPGRFSGRQFSNSRSEMNVSTLELGDSALYLCASSFLLAGINTGELFFGEGSRLTVL.